Listed below are T cell receptor beta chains from one sample, sequenced in a study of PD-L1 blockade in urothelial cancer. Sequenced by immunoSEQ multiplex PCR; TCRdb stores in-frame clones only, minus some. The sample has 40,000 to 55,000 clones, approximately 90% seen once. The starting material was PBMCs, obtained around atezolizumab (anti-PD-L1) treatment. The receptor source for this set is a donor at least 40 years old with urothelial cancer. The CDR3 runs from the conserved cysteine through the conserved F or W. Each record gives: CDR3 protein, CDR3 DNA, J gene, D gene, V gene, clone size. A D gene is named only where the DNA matches it firmly. Not every row has a clone size; where given, it reads once, few, many or a size class.

CDR3: CASSLFVTGGTEAFF; DNA: TGCGCCAGCAGCTTGTTTGTGACAGGGGGCACTGAAGCTTTCTTT; J: TRBJ1-1; D: TRBD1; V: TRBV5-1; size: .
CDR3: CASSPVVAGPYNEQFF; DNA: TGCGCCAGCAGCCCGGTGGTAGCGGGGCCCTACAATGAGCAGTTCTTC; J: TRBJ2-1; D: TRBD2; V: TRBV5-1; size: once
CDR3: CASSLLGGAKNIQYF; DNA: TGTGCCAGCAGTTTACTCGGTGGAGCCAAAAACATTCAGTACTTC; J: TRBJ2-4; D: .; V: TRBV27; size: .
CDR3: CASSVGTIVETQYF; DNA: TGTGCCAGCAGCGTGGGGACTATTGTGGAGACCCAGTACTTC; J: TRBJ2-5; D: TRBD2; V: TRBV9; size: .
CDR3: CATALRGDSYEQYF; DNA: TGTGCCACGGCCCTTCGGGGAGACTCCTACGAGCAGTACTTC; J: TRBJ2-7; D: .; V: TRBV6-6; size: few
CDR3: CASSQDLGRGNEQFF; DNA: TGTGCCAGCAGCCAAGACCTAGGGCGGGGGAATGAGCAGTTCTTC; J: TRBJ2-1; D: TRBD2; V: TRBV7-9; size: .
CDR3: CAITDGNTEAFF; DNA: TGTGCCATCACTGACGGTAACACTGAAGCTTTCTTT; J: TRBJ1-1; D: .; V: TRBV10-3; size: .
CDR3: CASSLGGRQWSNQPQHF; DNA: TGTGCCAGCAGCCTTGGCGGACGACAGTGGAGCAATCAGCCCCAGCATTTT; J: TRBJ1-5; D: .; V: TRBV5-5; size: .
CDR3: CASSLQGARVTGELFF; DNA: TGTGCCAGCAGCCTACAGGGGGCGCGGGTCACCGGGGAGCTGTTTTTT; J: TRBJ2-2; D: TRBD1; V: TRBV11-3; size: .
CDR3: CAWTTGTTTYEQYF; DNA: TGTGCCTGGACCACCGGGACTACCACCTACGAGCAGTACTTC; J: TRBJ2-7; D: TRBD2; V: TRBV30; size: .
CDR3: CASSPGPGDTEAFF; DNA: TGCGCCAGCAGCCCCGGACCGGGGGACACTGAAGCTTTCTTT; J: TRBJ1-1; D: .; V: TRBV5-1; size: once
CDR3: CASRGGRPQYF; DNA: TGTGCCAGCAGGGGCGGGCGGCCCCAGTACTTC; J: TRBJ2-5; D: .; V: TRBV2; size: .
CDR3: CASRTASTKGYTF; DNA: TGTGCCAGCAGAACCGCTTCGACAAAGGGGTACACCTTC; J: TRBJ1-2; D: .; V: TRBV6-9; size: once
CDR3: CASSLTRAYEQYF; DNA: TGCGCCAGCAGCCTGACCAGGGCCTACGAGCAGTACTTC; J: TRBJ2-7; D: .; V: TRBV4-1; size: .
CDR3: CSVVRGADTQYF; DNA: TGCAGCGTTGTCCGGGGGGCAGATACGCAGTATTTT; J: TRBJ2-3; D: TRBD2; V: TRBV29-1; size: many
CDR3: CASGPPGTGDQPQHF; DNA: TGTGCTAGTGGTCCGCCCGGGACAGGAGATCAGCCCCAGCATTTT; J: TRBJ1-5; D: TRBD1; V: TRBV12-5; size: .
CDR3: CASSATGARGETQYF; DNA: TGTGCCAGCAGCGCGACAGGGGCGAGAGGGGAGACCCAGTACTTC; J: TRBJ2-5; D: TRBD1; V: TRBV11-3; size: .
CDR3: CASSPRRAVTDTQYF; DNA: TGTGCCAGCAGCCCGCGGAGGGCGGTAACAGATACGCAGTATTTT; J: TRBJ2-3; D: .; V: TRBV9; size: .
CDR3: CASSLELAGFTGNEQFF; DNA: TGTGCCAGCAGCTTGGAACTAGCGGGATTCACAGGGAATGAGCAGTTCTTC; J: TRBJ2-1; D: TRBD2; V: TRBV5-8; size: .
CDR3: CAWGQGYGYTF; DNA: TGTGCCTGGGGACAGGGGTATGGCTACACCTTC; J: TRBJ1-2; D: TRBD1; V: TRBV30; size: .
CDR3: CASTATSTDTQYF; DNA: TGTGCCAGTACCGCCACTAGCACAGATACGCAGTATTTT; J: TRBJ2-3; D: .; V: TRBV19; size: .
CDR3: CASSAPGGGQYF; DNA: TGTGCCAGCAGCGCCCCGGGCGGGGGCCAGTACTTC; J: TRBJ2-5; D: TRBD2; V: TRBV7-6; size: .
CDR3: CASSLVAAEQYF; DNA: TGTGCCAGCAGCTTAGTAGCGGCTGAGCAGTACTTC; J: TRBJ2-7; D: .; V: TRBV7-2; size: .
CDR3: CASSWGRGDTEAFF; DNA: TGTGCCAGCAGCTGGGGCAGGGGGGACACTGAAGCTTTCTTT; J: TRBJ1-1; D: TRBD1; V: TRBV5-6; size: .
CDR3: CASSSGGAEAFF; DNA: TGTGCCAGCAGCTCTGGGGGGGCTGAAGCTTTCTTT; J: TRBJ1-1; D: .; V: TRBV13; size: .
CDR3: CASSDRVWMNTEAFF; DNA: TGTGCCAGCAGCGACAGGGTATGGATGAACACTGAAGCTTTCTTT; J: TRBJ1-1; D: TRBD1; V: TRBV6-1; size: .
CDR3: CASSPRTGPNTGELFF; DNA: TGCGCCAGCAGCCCTAGGACAGGGCCGAACACCGGGGAGCTGTTTTTT; J: TRBJ2-2; D: TRBD1; V: TRBV4-1; size: .
CDR3: CASSLAIGTGGETQYF; DNA: TGTGCCAGCAGTTTAGCCATTGGGACAGGGGGAGAGACCCAGTACTTC; J: TRBJ2-5; D: TRBD1; V: TRBV28; size: .
CDR3: CASSLALSYEQYF; DNA: TGCGCCAGCAGCTTGGCCCTCTCCTACGAGCAGTACTTC; J: TRBJ2-7; D: .; V: TRBV5-1; size: .
CDR3: CASSPPGLRTEAFF; DNA: TGTGCCAGCTCACCACCGGGGCTCCGGACTGAAGCTTTCTTT; J: TRBJ1-1; D: .; V: TRBV18; size: .